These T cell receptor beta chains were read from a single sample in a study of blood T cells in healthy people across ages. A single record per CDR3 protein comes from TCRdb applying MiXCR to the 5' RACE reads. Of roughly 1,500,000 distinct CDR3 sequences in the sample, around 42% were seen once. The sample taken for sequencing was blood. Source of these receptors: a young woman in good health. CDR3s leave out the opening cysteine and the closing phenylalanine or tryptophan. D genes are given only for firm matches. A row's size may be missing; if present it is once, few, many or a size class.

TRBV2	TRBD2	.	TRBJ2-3	ASKNNGGASDTQY
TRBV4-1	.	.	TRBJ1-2	ASSQEVHYT
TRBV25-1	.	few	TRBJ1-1	ASSDRTPNTEAF
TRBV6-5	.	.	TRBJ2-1	ASMLELGLGDEQF
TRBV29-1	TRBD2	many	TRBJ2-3	SAGGDTQY
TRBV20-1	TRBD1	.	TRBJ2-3	SAPTTGASTDTQY
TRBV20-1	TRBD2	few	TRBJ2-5	SATGGGQETQY
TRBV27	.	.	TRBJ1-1	ASRLDRRGTEAF
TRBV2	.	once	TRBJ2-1	ASSEARSSLYNEQF
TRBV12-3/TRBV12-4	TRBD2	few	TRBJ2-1	ASSDTSGGAREQF
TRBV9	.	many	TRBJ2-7	ASSVGPSYEQY
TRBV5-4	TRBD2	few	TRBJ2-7	ASSLDGLAAYEQY
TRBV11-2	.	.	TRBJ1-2	ASSPGVEGTYGYT
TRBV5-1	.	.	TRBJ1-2	ASSPWALARDGYT